A selection of T cell receptor beta chains follows, all from one sample in a study of CD8+CD57+ T cells in acquired aplastic anemia. TCRdb re-called the reads with MiXCR, one entry per CDR3 protein. The table records about 200,000 distinct CDR3 sequences, roughly 53% of them present only once. Sequences were obtained from sorted CD4+, CD8+, or CD8+CD57+ T cells (not recorded which) from PBMCs. The receptors stem from a human donor with aplastic anemia. The CDR3 runs from the conserved cysteine through the conserved F or W. A D gene is named only where the DNA matches it firmly. The size of a clone is reported for some rows only, either as once, few or many, or as a class for expanded clones.

TGCAGTGCTAGAGCGACTGGGACCCTAAACACTGAAGCTTTCTTT | CSARATGTLNTEAFF | - | many | TRBJ1-1 | TRBV20-1
TGCAGTGCCAGCGGGAGGGTTTCTGCAACTAATGAAAAACTGTTTTTT | CSASGRVSATNEKLFF | - | - | TRBJ1-4 | TRBV20-1
TGTGCCAGCAGTGAAGGTAATATGAACACTGAAGCTTTCTTT | CASSEGNMNTEAFF | - | many | TRBJ1-1 | TRBV2
TGTGCCAGTAGCCTGGGGGTAGGGCAGCCCCAGCATTTT | CASSLGVGQPQHF | - | many | TRBJ1-5 | TRBV19
TGTGCCAGCAGTGGAAGACAGGGAGCGCCTAATGAAAAACTGTTTTTT | CASSGRQGAPNEKLFF | TRBD1 | - | TRBJ1-4 | TRBV6-1
TGCAGTGCCAAGGTAGCGGGGGGGGTCACAGATACGCAGTATTTT | CSAKVAGGVTDTQYF | TRBD2 | - | TRBJ2-3 | TRBV20-1
TGTGCCAGCAGCTTGGAGTGGTCGGGGGGGAATGAAAAACTGTTTTTT | CASSLEWSGGNEKLFF | - | many | TRBJ1-4 | TRBV5-5
TGTGCCACCAGCAGATGGTCGGAAGAGACCCAGTACTTC | CATSRWSEETQYF | - | many | TRBJ2-5 | TRBV15
TGTGCCAGCAGCTTATCCGGGACAGAAGAGACCCAGTACTTC | CASSLSGTEETQYF | TRBD1 | many | TRBJ2-5 | TRBV7-3
TGTGCCAGCGGGACAGAGGAAAAACTGTTTTTT | CASGTEEKLFF | TRBD1 | - | TRBJ1-4 | TRBV2
TGTGCCAGCAGCTTTGGGACAGGGGGCAGACCCCTCCACTTT | CASSFGTGGRPLHF | TRBD1 | - | TRBJ1-6 | TRBV5-6
TGCGCCAGCAGTGGGTTTACCCTGTCCGAGCAGTACTTC | CASSGFTLSEQYF | - | - | TRBJ2-7 | TRBV6-1
TGTGCCAGCAGTTTAGGTTGGACCAATCAGCCCCAGCATTTT | CASSLGWTNQPQHF | - | many | TRBJ1-5 | TRBV27
TGCAGTGCGATCCGAGCAGGCGAGAACACTGAAGCTTTCTTT | CSAIRAGENTEAFF | - | - | TRBJ1-1 | TRBV20-1
TGTGCCAGCACCCTAGGGGACGGCAATCAGCCCCAGCATTTT | CASTLGDGNQPQHF | - | - | TRBJ1-5 | TRBV7-9
TGCAGTGCTTGGTCAGACTCAGATACGCAGTATTTT | CSAWSDSDTQYF | - | many | TRBJ2-3 | TRBV20-1
TGTGCCAGCAGTTTAGCAGGGAACTATGGCTACACCTTC | CASSLAGNYGYTF | - | many | TRBJ1-2 | TRBV12-3/TRBV12-4
TGTGCCACCCAGGGACTCACGAACACTGAAGCTTTCTTT | CATQGLTNTEAFF | - | - | TRBJ1-1 | TRBV24-1
TGTGCCAGCAGTGACTCGACAGGCGCGGGAGTAGTCAATGAGCAGTTCTTC | CASSDSTGAGVVNEQFF | - | - | TRBJ2-1 | TRBV6-4
TGTGCCAGCAGTGAAGGGAGTCTGGGGTACGCTGAAGCTTTCTTT | CASSEGSLGYAEAFF | - | few | TRBJ1-1 | TRBV6-1
TGTGCCACCTCCCGGGACAGGGTTATTACCGGGGAGCTGTTTTTT | CATSRDRVITGELFF | TRBD1 | once | TRBJ2-2 | TRBV15
TGTGCCAGCTCACCAAGGGCAGATCAGCCCCAGCATTTT | CASSPRADQPQHF | - | few | TRBJ1-5 | TRBV18
TGCAGCGTTGAGTCCACAGGGGAGCAGTTCTTC | CSVESTGEQFF | - | - | TRBJ2-1 | TRBV29-1
TGTGCCAGCAGACTAATGGGGACAGGGAGTGGCTACACCTTC | CASRLMGTGSGYTF | TRBD1 | many | TRBJ1-2 | TRBV6-5
TGTGCCAGCAGTGAAAGCCTAGCAAGCCATGAGCAGTTCTTC | CASSESLASHEQFF | - | - | TRBJ2-1 | TRBV25-1
TGTGCCAGCTCACCACCGGGTCCCTACGGCTACACCTTC | CASSPPGPYGYTF | - | - | TRBJ1-2 | TRBV18
TGTGCCATCAGCCGACAGGGGGCCTACGAGCAGTACTTC | CAISRQGAYEQYF | TRBD1 | - | TRBJ2-7 | TRBV10-3
TGTGCCAGCAGCGGGCGTACGGGTGCTGAAGCTTTCTTT | CASSGRTGAEAFF | - | - | TRBJ1-1 | TRBV7-2
TGTGCCAGCGGACAGGCCTATCAACCCTATGGCTACACCTTC | CASGQAYQPYGYTF | TRBD1 | - | TRBJ1-2 | TRBV5-4
TGTGCCGCCAGCAAAGTTGGACAGATTGAAAAACTGTTTTTT | CAASKVGQIEKLFF | - | - | TRBJ1-4 | TRBV15
TGCGCCAGCAGCGACAGGGGGAGCGGTGAAAAACTGTTTTTT | CASSDRGSGEKLFF | TRBD1 | many | TRBJ1-4 | TRBV5-1
TGTGCCAGCAGCCGACTAGCGGGTGCCGGGTACGAGCAGTACTTC | CASSRLAGAGYEQYF | TRBD2 | many | TRBJ2-7 | TRBV7-9
TGTGCCAGCAGACCCCAGGGTAATCGGGATACGCAGTATTTT | CASRPQGNRDTQYF | - | many | TRBJ2-3 | TRBV5-5
TGTGCCAGCGAAAATTTAATTGGTGAAAAACTGTTTTTT | CASENLIGEKLFF | - | - | TRBJ1-4 | TRBV5-5
TGTGCCAGCAGCGAGACTAGTTCCGTCAATGAGCAGTTCTTC | CASSETSSVNEQFF | - | once | TRBJ2-1 | TRBV9
TGTGCCAGCAGCCAAGAAGGGTTTGTAAGGGAGCTGTTTTTT | CASSQEGFVRELFF | - | - | TRBJ2-2 | TRBV4-2
TGCAGCGTTGAAGATCTCGTTTCGGGGGGAAACACCATATATTTT | CSVEDLVSGGNTIYF | - | - | TRBJ1-3 | TRBV29-1